The 3 T cell receptor beta chains below come from one sample, sequenced in a study of CD8 T cells in ankylosing spondylitis. Findings and limits, study-wide: Ankylosing spondylitis blood appeared to carry a characteristic TCR beta motif of roughly eight highly homologous variants.

These receptors lack a known antigen. Via MiXCR, TCRdb re-called the 5' RACE reads, giving one row per CDR3 protein. This table holds about 510,000 distinct CDR3 sequences, roughly 5.3% found once. The material sequenced was blood, either unsorted or a sorted T cell fraction (not recorded which). Every receptor here comes from a male donor with ankylosing spondylitis.

This clonotype appeared many times. The chain has TRBV11-2 and TRBJ2-7; 7 positions agree with TRBD2. CDR3 length: 16 amino acids. Germline assignment: CDR1 SGHAT and CDR2 FQNNGV. Unmatched junction bases numbered 7, after V lost 0 bases and J lost 2 bases. The CDR3 DNA reads TGTGCCAGCAGCTTAGATCGGGGGGTCACCCCCTACGAGCAGTACTTC. Its protein is CASSLDRGVTPYEQYF.

V usage is TRBV7-9 and J usage is TRBJ2-7; TRBD2 matches 7 bases. Germline CDR1 SEHNR, CDR2 FQNEAQ (reference sequence). This CDR3 is built from 14 residues. V was clipped by 5 bases and J by 4 bases; unmatched bases: 8. The CDR3 DNA follows: TGTGCCAGCAGCCCAGTAGGACTAGAATACGAGCAGTACTTC. Amino acid sequence: CASSPVGLEYEQYF.

This clonotype has a handful of counts. The V call is TRBV2, the J call TRBJ1-4; no definite D call. From germline, CDR1 is SNHLY and CDR2 FYNNEI. The CDR3 sequence is 12 residues long. With 8 bases removed from V and 8 bases from J, the gap between germline ends came to 12 bases. CDR3 coding DNA: TGTGCCAGCGGCATCAGGTTGGAAAAACTGTTTTTT. As protein: CASGIRLEKLFF.